These 15 T cell receptor beta chains were sequenced from one sample in a study of blood T cell repertoires in COVID-19. Data came from immunoSEQ multiplex PCR; TCRdb stores just in-frame clones and leaves some out. The sample lists some 200,000 clones, around 87% occurring once. Source material: peripheral blood. The source of these receptors is a young woman who had recovered from COVID-19.

This clone was recorded only once. V is TRBV7-8 and J is TRBJ2-5, with D tentatively TRBD2 (5 bases). The CDR3 loop spans 14 amino acids. Germline V CDR1 and CDR2: SGHVS, FQNEAQ. The germline V and J ends were trimmed by 5 bases and 2 bases, with 12 bases remaining between them. CDR3 sequence: CASSPRGKQETQYF. DNA of the CDR3: TGTGCCAGCAGCCCACGAGGGAAACAAGAGACCCAGTACTTC.

The chain combines TRBV19 with TRBJ1-1, with D possibly being TRBD1 (5 bases). The germline V gene encodes CDR1 LNHDA and CDR2 SQIVND (reference sequence). The CDR3 runs to 13 residues. V lost 3 bases, J lost 5 bases, and 10 bases lay in between. CDR3 in DNA: TGTGCCAGTAGTATGCAGGGATGGACTGAAGCTTTCTTT. Its translation: CASSMQGWTEAFF.

The chain couples TRBV7-2 to TRBJ2-1; D might be TRBD2 (5 bases). The CDR3 totals 14 residues. From germline, CDR1 is SGHTA and CDR2 FQGNSA. V lost 2 bases and J lost 9, with 14 bases in between. The CDR3 region is CASSLSYGVGEQFF. CDR3 nucleotide sequence: TGTGCCAGCAGCTTAAGTTACGGGGTCGGTGAGCAGTTCTTC.

The chain carries TRBV3-1 (or the pseudogene TRBV3-2) and TRBJ2-7; D gene unclear. V was clipped by 0 bases and J by 4 bases, with 4 bases between them. Germline V gene data show CDR1 as LGHDT and CDR2 as YNNKEL (reference sequence). This CDR3 is built from 12 residues. The CDR3 nucleotides are TGTGCCAGCAGCCAAGATCCTTACGAGCAGTACTTC. Protein product: CASSQDPYEQYF.

The V and J genes are TRBV20-1 and TRBJ1-2; D may be TRBD1 (6 bases). CDR1 DFQATT and CDR2 SNEGSKA come from the germline V gene (reference sequence). The V gene lost 6 bases and the J gene lost 6 bases, with 11 bases spanning the gap. The length of the CDR3 is 11 residues. This CDR3 is CSAYQGNGYTF. The CDR3 nucleotides are TGCAGTGCATACCAGGGGAATGGCTACACCTTC.

The rearrangement links TRBV29-1 to TRBJ2-2; TRBD1 is a possible D gene (6 bases). Between the trimmed V and J ends, which lost 3 bases and 3 bases, there was a span of 20 bases. This CDR3 comprises 17 residues. Germline V lookup: CDR1 SQVTM, CDR2 ANQGSEA. CDR3 residues: CSVDRDRGSPHTGELFF. The CDR3 DNA reads as TGCAGCGTTGACCGAGATAGGGGGAGTCCCCACACCGGGGAGCTGTTTTTT.

The DNA for the CDR3 is TGTGCCAGCAGTTTATACTATCAGCCCCAGCATTTT. It yields the protein CASSLYYQPQHF. The chain uses TRBV12-3 or TRBV12-4 and TRBJ1-5; D gene uncertain. V was shortened by 2 bases and J by 5 bases, with 4 bases between the two germline ends. CDR3 length: 12 amino acids.

The chain recombines TRBV9 with TRBJ1-4, with TRBD1 matching over 8 bases. This CDR3 has 15 residues. Germline lookup yields CDR1 SGDLS and CDR2 YYNGEE. The ends lost 3 bases at V and 8 bases at J; junction bases unmatched: 9. The DNA of the CDR3 is TGTGCCAGCAGCGCCGGGGACAGGCAGCGGGAAAAACTGTTTTTT. Amino acid sequence: CASSAGDRQREKLFF.

The chain is built from TRBV7-2 and TRBJ2-3; 8 bases align to TRBD2. V lost 1 base, J lost 4 bases, and 10 bases stayed unmatched. CDR3 length: 17 residues. Germline lookup yields CDR1 SGHTA and CDR2 FQGNSA. CDR3 in amino acids: CASSLGAGGRGSDTQYF. CDR3 DNA: TGTGCCAGCAGCTTAGGTGCGGGGGGAAGGGGTTCAGATACGCAGTATTTT.

This chain connects TRBV2 to TRBJ2-3; 15 bases align to TRBD2. Germline assignment: CDR1 SNHLY and CDR2 FYNNEI. V trimming: 6 bases; J trimming: 4 bases; junction bases outside the gene matches: 5. The CDR3 is made up of 16 amino acids. The CDR3 nucleotides are TGTGCCAGCAGCGCCGGACTAGCGGGGGGGTCAGATACGCAGTATTTT. It encodes CASSAGLAGGSDTQYF.

This chain connects TRBV7-8 to TRBJ2-1; D not resolved. V shed 3 bases and J shed 0 bases, with 12 bases lying between them. CDR1 and CDR2 from the germline V gene are SGHVS and FQNEAQ. CDR3 length: 16 residues. The CDR3 region is CASSLSGFVSYNEQFF. CDR3 nucleotides: TGTGCCAGCAGCTTGTCGGGTTTCGTCTCCTACAATGAGCAGTTCTTC.

The chain uses TRBV6-5 and TRBJ2-1; 8 nucleotides agree with TRBD1. The J segment lost 9 bases and the V segment lost 6 bases, leaving 7 bases of the junction unmatched. The germline V gene encodes CDR1 MNHEY and CDR2 SVGAGI. The CDR3 sequence is 13 residues long. The CDR3 loop is CASRNRGMPEQFF. The CDR3 DNA follows: TGTGCCAGCAGGAACAGGGGGATGCCTGAGCAGTTCTTC.

Concerning this clone itself: The identical CDR3 is also encoded by other nucleotide sequences in the sample. The chain couples TRBV5-1 to TRBJ2-5; weak D call: TRBD2 (6 bases). The CDR3 is 13 residues long. The V end lost 4 bases, the J end lost 2 bases, and 9 bases lay between the germline ends. Germline CDR1 is SGHRS and CDR2 is YFSETQ. CDR3 coding DNA: TGCGCCAGCAGCCTCGGGAGTCAAGAGACCCAGTACTTC. Translating it yields CASSLGSQETQYF.

The chain carries TRBV10-3 and TRBJ1-1; D gene unclear. Germline V gives CDR1 ENHRY, CDR2 SYGVKD. The CDR3 is 14 residues long. V lost 10 bases and J lost 2, with 17 bases in between. CDR3 nucleotide sequence: TGTGCCACTCAGTCCCCAGGCGCCAACACTGAAGCTTTCTTT. Its protein product is CATQSPGANTEAFF.

This sequence joins TRBV3-1 (or the pseudogene TRBV3-2) and TRBJ2-2; 13 bases are shared with TRBD2. The junction had 8 bases not matched to a gene; V was cut back by 5 bases and J by 5 bases. The CDR3 runs to 17 residues. Per the germline V gene, CDR1 is LGHDT and CDR2 is YNNKEL (reference sequence). This chain's CDR3 is CASSTSPGLAGTGELFF. The CDR3 bases are TGTGCCAGCAGCACAAGCCCGGGACTAGCGGGGACCGGGGAGCTGTTTTTT.